A selection of T cell receptor beta chains follows, all from one sample in a study of response to subunit inactivated influenza vaccine. TCRdb reanalysed the RT-PCR reads using MiXCR and keeps one entry per CDR3 protein. This sample has 450,000 to 600,000 distinct CDR3 sequences, with around 7.7% found just once. Material: PBMCs from blood, obtained less than 30 months after vaccination. These receptors all come from a man between 50 and 69 years old who received an inactivated influenza vaccine. CDR3s include the opening cysteine and the closing phenylalanine or tryptophan. D genes are given only for firm matches. Expanded clones are given a class, and other clones once, few, many or no size at all.

many	TRBJ2-3	TRBV24-1	.	TGTGCCACCAGTGGCGGGACCATATCGACAGATACGCAGTATTTT	CATSGGTISTDTQYF
few	TRBJ2-7	TRBV10-3	TRBD2	TGTGCCATCAGTGAGCCCGGACTAGCGGACGAGCAGTACTTC	CAISEPGLADEQYF
.	TRBJ1-2	TRBV9	.	TGTGCCAGCAGCGTAGCCGGGGGCAGTGGCTACACCTTC	CASSVAGGSGYTF
many	TRBJ1-1	TRBV5-1	.	TGCGCCAGCAGCTTTAGCGGTATGAACACTGAAGCTTTCTTT	CASSFSGMNTEAFF
few	TRBJ2-7	TRBV4-3	.	TGCGCCAGCAGCCAAGGAACGGTTGGGTACGAGCAGTACTTC	CASSQGTVGYEQYF
few	TRBJ2-5	TRBV5-6	TRBD1	TGTGCCAGCAGCTACGGGGACAGGGTAGGAGAGACCCAGTACTTC	CASSYGDRVGETQYF
many	TRBJ2-1	TRBV12-3/TRBV12-4	.	TGTGCCAGCAGTTCGGGGAATGAGCAGTTCTTC	CASSSGNEQFF
many	TRBJ2-2	TRBV7-6	TRBD2	TGTGCCAGCAGCCTAAGGACTAGGTCCGGGGAGCTGTTTTTT	CASSLRTRSGELFF
many	TRBJ2-1	TRBV29-1	TRBD1	TGCAGCGTTCGGGACAGGGGGCAAAATGAGCAGTTCTTC	CSVRDRGQNEQFF
.	TRBJ1-2	TRBV5-1	.	TGCGCCAGCAGCACCCACTCGGGGGGCTATGGCTACACCTTC	CASSTHSGGYGYTF
few	TRBJ2-1	TRBV6-5	.	TGTGCCAGCAGTACTACCCCGACAGGTAGCTCCTACAATGAGCAGTTCTTC	CASSTTPTGSSYNEQFF
many	TRBJ1-5	TRBV6-6	.	TGTGCCAGCAGTTACCAGGATCAGCCCCAGCATTTT	CASSYQDQPQHF
few	TRBJ1-3	TRBV11-2	TRBD1	TGTGCCAGCAGCCAGAGACCCAGGGACAGGGCATCCCTCTCTGGAAACACCATATATTTT	CASSQRPRDRASLSGNTIYF
few	TRBJ2-1	TRBV29-1	.	TGCAGCGCCCGTTTGAGTGCCAATGAGCAGTTCTTC	CSARLSANEQFF
few	TRBJ2-3	TRBV10-3	TRBD2	TGTGCCACCTCTCACTCTAGCGGAGCCTACACAGATACGCAGTATTTT	CATSHSSGAYTDTQYF
many	TRBJ2-1	TRBV2	.	TGTGCCAGCAGTCCCGAGGTCGGGTATAATGAGCAGTTCTTC	CASSPEVGYNEQFF